This TCR beta chain was documented in a study of T cell responses to AZD1222 COVID-19 vaccine (dated by TCRdb to the early 2020s). Regarding the research as a whole: AZD1222 recipients with second doses at about 4 weeks or about 12 weeks were pooled, because spike-specific TCR depth and breadth did not differ between schedules. Trial participants were enrolled by age into 18-55, 56-69 and 70-plus year subgroups, with roughly 160, 29 and 62 TCR-sequenced participants respectively. TCR sequencing covered roughly 230 trial participants: 200 to 210 given two doses of AZD1222 and about 26 given two doses of MenACWY control vaccine.

Including the terminal cysteine and phenylalanine, the CDR3 comprises 13 residues. Only the CDR3 part of the read is kept: 39 bases, read in frame from the first base. Reading the germline V gene gives CDR1 MNHEY and CDR2 SVGAGI. Trimming at the junction amounts to 8 bases on V and 11 bases on J, and the germline ends lie 19 bases apart. The CDR3 regions of human TCRbeta chains were analyzed by immunosequencing. Regarding the original processing steps: Repertoire TCRs were checked for matches against a reference library of SARS-CoV-2-specific TCRs that had been generated using the MIRA antigen-specificity platform. Breadth was defined as the fraction of unique TCRs that were SARS-CoV-2-associated, and depth was defined as the fraction of total T cells that were SARS-CoV-2-associated. Using the MIRA data, every spike-specific TCR was mapped to the spike region that the TCR reacted to and assigned to either a CD4 or a CD8 class. Log10-transformed breadth and depth values were compared by one-way ANOVA with Sidak's multiple comparisons tests. TCRdb mirrors the immuneACCESS table, restricted to in-frame sequences. Some clones are absent from its copies; in checked studies, under half trace to an unresolved V gene, and the reason for the others is unknown. That table furnishes V, J and clone size, whereas the DNA furnished D and trimming. In all, the sample holds 100,000 or so clones, and less than 90% of those were seen once. The ten largest clonotypes hold about 17% of the sample.

A note on this clone: No antigen is known for it. Base-call qualities are not available, and no considerably larger clone is one nucleotide away.

What the research found in general, with its limitations: Participants were mostly white British, with more females than males. The authors suggested clonal diversity may have been underestimated. Nearly half of unique spike-specific TCRs reportedly recognized epitopes outside regions mutated in the B.1.351 and B.1.1.7 variants. Spike-specific TCR breadth and depth rose significantly after two AZD1222 doses compared with day 0 and with MenACWY recipients. No day 14 peak-response samples were available, so repertoires were characterized only after the peak T cell response. Vaccine-associated CD4 TCRs spanned the whole spike protein, with dominant responses in regions 160-218 and 743-854. Conclusions about previously exposed vaccinees are limited because only five or six AZD1222 recipients were SARS-CoV-2 seropositive at baseline. In the small 56-69-year group, the increase in depth fell short of significance, most likely because of low power.

Read against the paper, the sample's time point label means: baseline before first vaccination. The vaccinee samples were drawn from two UK trials, COV001 and COV002, one of which was a single-blind randomized controlled phase 2/3 trial testing AZD1222 (ChAdOx1 nCoV-19) in healthy adults. For TCRbeta chain sequencing, PBMC samples from trial participants were taken at day 0 and at day 28 after the second dose. The starting material was peripheral blood, obtained on day 0 of AZD1222 vaccination. The origin of this receptor is an adult in good health. This chain is built from TRBV6-5 and TRBJ1-5, with the identity of the D gene unclear. The DNA sequence is as follows: TGTGCCAGCGGGGAGCGGCGCCAGGCCACCCAGCATTTT. Its translation is CASGERRQATQHF.